This T cell receptor beta chain was identified in a study of cytomegalovirus exposure and HLA in healthy donors. Study background: Both the approximately 120 validation repertoires and the roughly 700 first-cohort repertoires used the same platform, as reported by a later analysis. Study results and caveats: Within the approximately 130 validation repertoires, first-cohort TCR clusters tended to co-occur, according to a later analysis. Some TCR beta chains (around 160 of them) were listed as cytomegalovirus-associated.

CDR1 and CDR2 (germline): SGHVS, FNYEAQ. The CDR3 loop spans 15 amino acids. The V and J ends lost 4 bases and 2 bases respectively, with 12 bases between them. Assay used: immunoSEQ multiplex PCR; TCRdb lists only in-frame clones, some missing. Among about 110,000 clones listed, roughly 90% were seen once. From the 120-subject validation cohort, which was separate from the roughly 690-subject first cohort, the donors were drawn. In regard to this clone: What it binds is unknown.

V gene TRBV7-6 combines with J gene TRBJ2-1; D may be TRBD1 (6 bases). The TCR was taken from a young woman in good health and CMV-seropositive. Specimen: PBMCs. The DNA for the CDR3 is TGTGCCAGCAGCTCCAGGGGACAAACCTACAATGAGCAGTTCTTC. Encoded protein: CASSSRGQTYNEQFF.